This is a list of T cell receptor beta chains from one sample in a study of CD8 T cells in ankylosing spondylitis. TCRdb itself ran the 5' RACE reads through MiXCR, one entry per CDR3 protein. The sample has about 350,000 distinct CDR3 sequences; 20% are singletons. The sequencing sample was made of blood, either unsorted or a sorted T cell fraction (not recorded which). The receptors originated from a male donor with ankylosing spondylitis or in good health (not recorded which). CDR3s include the opening cysteine and the closing phenylalanine or tryptophan. Each record gives: J gene, clone size, D gene, V gene, CDR3 DNA, CDR3 protein. A D gene is named only where the DNA matches it firmly. A clone size is listed for some rows: how often the clone was seen (once, few, many), or a class if it is expanded.

TRBJ2-7 - TRBD2 TRBV5-1 TGCGCCAGCAGCCCCAAACGGGGGGCCTACGAGCAGTACTTC CASSPKRGAYEQYF
TRBJ2-1 few - TRBV7-9 TGTGCCAGCAGCTCCCCGGTCGGTGAGCAGTTCTTC CASSSPVGEQFF
TRBJ2-7 - TRBD1 TRBV5-6 TGTGCCAGCAGCTTCGTCCCGGGACAGCTTCCCTACGAGCAGTACTTC CASSFVPGQLPYEQYF
TRBJ2-2 few - TRBV10-3 TGTGCCATCAGTGAGGATTGGAGCGCCGGGGAGCTGTTTTTT CAISEDWSAGELFF
TRBJ1-1 - TRBD1 TRBV6-1 TGTGCCAGCGGGCAGGGGGTGAACACTGAAGCTTTCTTT CASGQGVNTEAFF
TRBJ2-1 few - TRBV12-3/TRBV12-4 TGTGCCAGCAGTTTACCATCGGATAATGAGCAGTTCTTC CASSLPSDNEQFF
TRBJ2-7 - - TRBV12-3/TRBV12-4 TGTGCCAGCAGTCCCAGGGTTCACGAGCAGTACTTC CASSPRVHEQYF
TRBJ2-3 few - TRBV7-2 TGTGCCAGCAGAAGCGACTACCACCAATGGGATACGCAGTATTTT CASRSDYHQWDTQYF
TRBJ2-1 few TRBD2 TRBV12-3/TRBV12-4 TGTGCCAGCAGTTTAGACGGGACTAGCTGGGATGAGCAGTTCTTC CASSLDGTSWDEQFF
TRBJ2-3 few TRBD2 TRBV20-1 TGCAGTGCTAGACGCCTAGCGGGCACAGATACGCAGTATTTT CSARRLAGTDTQYF
TRBJ1-2 - - TRBV30 TGTGCCTGGAGTGTTACAGTTCTAGGCTACACCTTC CAWSVTVLGYTF
TRBJ2-7 few TRBD1 TRBV27 TGTGCCAGCAGTACTCCGGGACAGGGAACTCACGAGCAGTACTTC CASSTPGQGTHEQYF
TRBJ2-5 - TRBD2 TRBV29-1 TGCAGCGTTGTCCGAGCGGGGGACCCACAAGAGACCCAGTACTTC CSVVRAGDPQETQYF
TRBJ2-2 few TRBD2 TRBV28 TGTGCCAGCAGGGGCGGGGGTTCCGGGGAGCTGTTTTTT CASRGGGSGELFF
TRBJ2-3 - - TRBV3-1 TGTGCCAGCAGCCAAGAGTGGGGAGATACGCAGTATTTT CASSQEWGDTQYF
TRBJ2-3 - - TRBV7-9 TGTGCCAGCAGCTTAGCTGACCGGTCGCAGTATTTT CASSLADRSQYF
TRBJ2-6 - TRBD1 TRBV15 TGTGCCACCAGCAGCTGGGACAGCCCCAGCTCTGGGGCCAACGTCCTGACTTTC CATSSWDSPSSGANVLTF